A selection of T cell receptor beta chains follows, all from one sample in a study of T cell responses to AZD1222 COVID-19 vaccine. The assay was immunoSEQ multiplex PCR, and TCRdb's table has in-frame clones only and misses some. The table includes roughly 100,000 clones, 88% detected once. Sequences were derived from peripheral blood, sampled on day 0 of AZD1222 vaccination. These receptors were taken from an adult in good health. CDR3s leave out the opening cysteine and the closing phenylalanine or tryptophan. Where a row states a size, it is once, few, many or the class of an expanded clone; other rows omit it.

cdr3_length clone_size v_call cdr3_aa
13 NA TRBV20-1 SASRLAGGTDTQY
11 NA TRBV28 ASKREGRDTQY
14 NA TRBV7-9 ASSPIGPPYSYEQY
13 NA TRBV30 AWSMNTGASYGYT
14 NA TRBV7-9 ASSFPSNRGPQPQH
12 NA TRBV5-1 ASSVTGEGNTIY
11 NA TRBV18 ASSPWENTEAF
13 NA TRBV5-1 ASSLVLGGTGELF
9 NA TRBV2 ASSVSYEQY
13 NA TRBV29-1 SALLPGQGLYEQY
12 NA TRBV6-5 ASSYASGSYEQY
13 NA TRBV5-5 ASSLGDRAYNEQF
9 NA TRBV12-3/TRBV12-4 ASSLGNGYT
13 NA TRBV7-2 ASSLIFGQPYGYT
14 NA TRBV28 ASSFMADRGRNEQF
11 NA TRBV29-1 SVAAGFDQPQH
8 NA TRBV30 AWKGVGYT
12 NA TRBV5-1 ASTKTSGRETQY
11 NA TRBV19 ASIGQRTDTQY
13 once TRBV28 ASKRGVLRDYGYT
14 NA TRBV11-2 ASSLGDRRSQETQY
12 few TRBV5-1 ASSLEQGGYGYT
11 NA TRBV12-3/TRBV12-4 ASQLGGRNTIY
12 NA TRBV11-2 ASSLGGGYNEQF
12 NA TRBV7-2 ASSSEGAVDGYT
14 NA TRBV6-2/TRBV6-3 ASSYTPRQGSETQY
11 NA TRBV5-5 ASSLGGSYGYT
13 NA TRBV28 ASRSWGTGVETQY
12 NA TRBV19 ASSIGAGGETQY
11 NA TRBV19 ASSGTSGNTIY
14 NA TRBV25-1 ASSEPGTDTPYGYT
12 NA TRBV9 ASSGTRGGTEAF
12 once TRBV9 ASSVGGGNQPQH
13 NA TRBV4-3 ASSQDFEGGQPQH
13 few TRBV6-2/TRBV6-3 ASSWAGPNTGELF
12 NA TRBV28 ASTVVGVPREQY
12 NA TRBV7-3 ASSFGGTNSPLH
12 NA TRBV30 AWALDRVGNEQF
12 NA TRBV27 ASSWSGPNQPQH
9 once TRBV14 ASSQVNEQF
10 NA TRBV12-3/TRBV12-4 ASRSWAGELF
13 NA TRBV7-2 ASSSRTSGTDTQY